This T cell receptor (beta chain) derives from a study of T cells in Graves' hyperthyroidism and ophthalmopathy. Researchers amplified the TCR beta CDR3 regions from RNA transcripts. Using the HTBI primer set, a first-round RT-PCR was run on the TCR CDR3. TCRdb reprocessed the multiplex PCR reads with MiXCR, giving one entry per CDR3 protein. The sample holds 650,000 to 750,000 distinct CDR3 sequences, around 15% seen once. The clonotype originates from a woman aged 18 to 35 with Graves' hyperthyroidism. Sequenced sample: blood.

The CDR3 DNA follows: TGTGCCAGCAGCTTAGGGACAGGCTTTAGGGAGACCCAGTACTTC. Protein product: CASSLGTGFRETQYF. V usage is TRBV7-2 and J usage is TRBJ2-5; TRBD1 matches at 7 bases. The germline gives CDR1 SGHTA, CDR2 FQGNSA. The CDR3 is 15 amino acids. J gave up 5 bases and V 1 base, and 7 bases lay outside the gene matches.